A selection of T cell receptor beta chains follows, all from one sample in a study of control samples from healthy donors and cancer patients. Clones were sequenced by immunoSEQ multiplex PCR, and TCRdb holds only the in-frame ones, with some missing. The profile covers more than 20,000 clones, with about 85% appearing a single time and roughly 37% taken by the ten largest. Input material: PBMCs. All receptors derive from a man aged 55 to 70 with head and neck cancer. Each CDR3 is given without its conserved first and last residue. The order of the fields is CDR3 protein, J gene, V gene.

SVADSYGYT,TRBJ1-2,TRBV20-1
ASATGGGTGELF,TRBJ2-2,TRBV28
ASSQEIPPYNSPLH,TRBJ1-6,TRBV3-1/TRBV3-2
ASSLYKNSPLH,TRBJ1-6,TRBV5-1
ASSLGQGVSNQPQH,TRBJ1-5,TRBV18
ASSQQSNQPQH,TRBJ1-5,TRBV3-1/TRBV3-2
ASSGQVRDTEAF,TRBJ1-1,TRBV9
ATSRVGTGSSPLH,TRBJ1-6,TRBV15
ASSLGTSGNEQF,TRBJ2-1,TRBV7-8
ASSPTQAYTGELF,TRBJ2-2,TRBV7-9
ASSQEARGGYGYT,TRBJ1-2,TRBV4-1
ASSTGYDQPQH,TRBJ1-5,TRBV30
ASSFRTGGDTEAF,TRBJ1-1,TRBV5-6
ASSPPAGLEQNIQY,TRBJ2-4,TRBV18
AWSVKVAGANVLT,TRBJ2-6,TRBV30
ASGSGTGLGYSNQPQH,TRBJ1-5,TRBV12-5
ASSPLGGYTEAF,TRBJ1-1,TRBV25-1
AWSAPLSYGYT,TRBJ1-2,TRBV30
ASRASGYYNEQF,TRBJ2-1,TRBV6-5
AWSLGGETQY,TRBJ2-3,TRBV30
ASSRYGQGASSTDTQY,TRBJ2-3,TRBV18
AVRQLAGVVEQY,TRBJ2-7,TRBV6-5
ASSTKSSYNSPLH,TRBJ1-6,TRBV19
ASSLNEGSTDTQY,TRBJ2-3,TRBV7-3
ASSRDIGNTIY,TRBJ1-3,TRBV13
ASSNPGLANEQF,TRBJ2-1,TRBV7-8
ASSYSDGRADTQY,TRBJ2-3,TRBV6-5
ASSLENRNNEQF,TRBJ2-1,TRBV5-1
ASSIRTSYEQY,TRBJ2-7,TRBV19
ASSLGPDITPEQF,TRBJ2-1,TRBV4-1
ASSLWGGRPQH,TRBJ1-5,TRBV27
ASSQQGSATEAF,TRBJ1-1,TRBV2
ASSPGLAGGPYTDTQY,TRBJ2-3,TRBV27
ARGRGKVSGELF,TRBJ2-2,TRBV19
ASQKFANTGELF,TRBJ2-2,TRBV7-6
ASSLIAGGTTGELF,TRBJ2-2,TRBV7-7
ASSFGTGRDYT,TRBJ1-2,TRBV13
ASLVETEAF,TRBJ1-1,TRBV6-5
ASSEAWTGQGNQPQH,TRBJ1-5,TRBV6-1
ASSRDGPPGANVLT,TRBJ2-6,TRBV18